This T cell receptor beta chain appears in the sequencing data of a study of radiotherapy plus CTLA-4 blockade in lung cancer. Study-wide findings and caveats: Increased serum interferon-beta after radiation also reportedly predicted response strongly. Blood TCR clones of tumor origin expanded after radiotherapy plus ipilimumab.

Clones were sequenced by immunoSEQ multiplex PCR, and TCRdb holds only the in-frame ones, with some missing. The sample has 24,000 or so clones; about three quarters are singletons. A few counts support this clone. Antigen unknown. CDR3 length equals 14 residues. Per germline, CDR1 SGHRS and CDR2 YFSETQ. Trimming took 4 bases from V and 1 from J, leaving 11 bases between them. Sample: peripheral blood, taken from a patient treated with radiotherapy plus ipilimumab. The clonotype comes from a human donor with non-small cell lung cancer who had stable disease on radiotherapy plus ipilimumab. The V call is TRBV5-1, the J call TRBJ2-5; TRBD1 is a possible D gene (5 bases). The CDR3: CASSPTGFQETQYF. The CDR3 coding sequence is TGCGCCAGCAGCCCCACAGGTTTCCAAGAGACCCAGTACTTC. Full variable domain (rest looked up from reference TRBV5-1 and TRBJ2-5): KAGVTQTPRYLIKTRGQQVTLSCSPISGHRSVSWYQQTPGQGLQFLFEYFSETQRNKGNFPGRFSGRQFSNSRSEMNVSTLELGDSALYLCASSPTGFQETQYFGPGTRLLVL.